Listed here is a single T cell receptor beta chain. J was trimmed by 0 bases and V by 4 bases; bases with no gene match: 11. The CDR3 consists of 18 residues. TCRdb keeps only in-frame clones here, not all; method: immunoSEQ multiplex PCR. This sample carries about 49,000 clones, about 95% of them seen once, and the ten largest clones take over 1.1%. Time point here: new active TB diagnosis, blood taken before or within 7 days of starting treatment. This specimen belongs to a study of T cells in tuberculosis. In the study overall: PBMC were archived before or within 7 days of starting treatment.

The chain employs TRBV5-3 and TRBJ2-1, with 9 bases that match TRBD2. TRBV5-3 is assigned to the ORF class and has an uncertain function. The input for sequencing was PBMCs, taken at tuberculosis diagnosis. The TCR was taken from an adult with tuberculosis. CDR3 nucleotides: TGTGCCAGAAGCAGGACCGGGACTAGCAGACTCTCCTACAATGAGCAGTTCTTC. This sequence encodes CARSRTGTSRLSYNEQFF.